Following are 29 T cell receptor beta chains from one sample sequenced in a study of graft-versus-host responses after intestinal transplantation. Graft-derived tissue was subjected to processing to liberate intraepithelial and lamina propria lymphocytes. Assay: immunoSEQ multiplex PCR; the TCRdb copy retains only in-frame clones and omits some. The sample lists about 15,000 clones; roughly three fifths were seen once. The source was ileum tissue, collected 524 days after transplant. These receptors were obtained from a human patient who received an intestinal transplant, so some T cells may come from the graft donor.

This chain uses TRBV11-2 with TRBJ2-7; D ambiguous. The V gene's germline CDR1 is SGHAT and CDR2 FQNNGV. This CDR3 has 13 amino acids. Between the trimmed V and J ends, which lost 2 bases and 0 bases, there was a span of 5 bases. CDR3 coding DNA: TGTGCCAGCAGCTTATCCTACTCCTACGAGCAGTACTTC. Its protein product is CASSLSYSYEQYF.

The chain recombines TRBV7-9 with TRBJ2-7; maybe TRBD2 (7 bases). Germline CDR1 SEHNR, CDR2 FQNEAQ (reference sequence). The germline V and J ends were trimmed by 8 bases and 0 bases, with 11 bases remaining between them. The CDR3 consists of 13 residues. The CDR3 nucleotides are TGTGCCAGCGAGGGGGGGCTCTCCTACGAGCAGTACTTC. This sequence encodes CASEGGLSYEQYF.

The table lists this clone with a count of one. This chain links TRBV7-9 with TRBJ2-7; TRBD1 is a possible D gene (7 bases). Germline assignment: CDR1 SEHNR and CDR2 FQNEAQ (reference sequence). The length of the CDR3 is 15 residues. V lost 1 base and J 4 bases, leaving 14 bases between the germline ends. The CDR3 protein is CASSLGAGGRYEQYF. Written as DNA, the CDR3 is TGTGCCAGCAGCTTAGGGGCAGGGGGGCGTTACGAGCAGTACTTC. The whole variable domain, filled in from reference TRBV7-9 and TRBJ2-7, reads DTGVSQNPRHKITKRGQNVTFRCDPISEHNRLYWYRQTLGQGPEFLTYFQNEAQLEKSRLLSDRFSAERPKGSFSTLEIQRTEQGDSAMYLCASSLGAGGRYEQYFGPGTRLTVT.

This chain links TRBV29-1 with TRBJ1-2; D is perhaps TRBD1 (5 bases). V lost 6 bases and J lost 7, with 18 bases in between. From germline, CDR1 is SQVTM and CDR2 ANQGSEA. The CDR3 has 13 residues. CDR3: CSVGSGGFSGYTF. CDR3 coding DNA: TGCAGCGTGGGGAGTGGGGGGTTCAGTGGCTACACCTTC.

The rearrangement uses TRBV4-3 and TRBJ2-4; TRBD1 aligns across 7 bases. This CDR3 is built from 16 residues. The V gene's germline CDR1 is LGHNA and CDR2 YSLEER. With 3 bases clipped from V and 0 bases from J, the junction kept 5 bases outside the gene matches. CDR3 in DNA: TGCGCCAGCAGCCAGACAGGGACACTAGCCAAAAACATTCAGTACTTC. This encodes CASSQTGTLAKNIQYF.

V gene TRBV5-4 combines with J gene TRBJ1-1; no definite D call. Germline values: CDR1 SGHNT, CDR2 YYREEE (reference sequence). The V and J ends lost 0 bases and 8 bases respectively, with 11 bases between them. The CDR3 is 13 amino acids. CDR3 nucleotide sequence: TGTGCCAGCAGCTTGGATCCGGTCACGGAAGCTTTCTTT. It translates to CASSLDPVTEAFF.

This clone has just a few counts. The chain has TRBV6-6 and TRBJ1-1, with TRBD1 as a possible D gene (5 bases). V was shortened by 0 bases and J by 5 bases, with 10 bases between the two germline ends. The germline gives CDR1 MNHNY, CDR2 SVGAGI (reference sequence). This CDR3 comprises 14 residues. This chain's CDR3 is CASSYSGRETEAFF. CDR3 in DNA: TGTGCCAGCAGTTACTCGGGCAGGGAAACTGAAGCTTTCTTT.

This chain connects TRBV15 to TRBJ2-3; tentatively, D is TRBD2 (7 bases). V was clipped by 3 bases and J by 1 base, with 14 bases between them. The germline V gene has CDR1 LNHNV and CDR2 YYDKDF (reference sequence). There are 16 residues in the CDR3. The CDR3 bases are TGTGCCACCAGCAGGGGGGCGGGGGCTGGCACAGATACGCAGTATTTT. Its translation: CATSRGAGAGTDTQYF.

With respect to this clone: The sample carries other DNA sequences with the same CDR3. In DNA form, the CDR3 reads TGTGCCAGTAGTATCCTGTTCCCTAGCACAGATACGCAGTATTTT. Translation: CASSILFPSTDTQYF. The chain joins TRBV19 to TRBJ2-3; no definite D call. V dropped 3 bases and J dropped 0 bases, with 10 bases sitting between them. Germline CDR1 LNHDA, CDR2 SQIVND (reference sequence). The CDR3 is 15 amino acids.

V usage is TRBV5-1 and J usage is TRBJ2-3, with 14 positions matching TRBD2. The CDR3 is 17 amino acids. The germline V gene has CDR1 SGHRS and CDR2 YFSETQ. With V trimmed by 4 bases and J by 0 bases, 4 bases remained unmatched. The CDR3 spells CASSKGLAGGSTDTQYF. CDR3 coding DNA: TGCGCCAGCAGCAAAGGACTAGCGGGGGGTAGCACAGATACGCAGTATTTT.

The V gene is TRBV11-1, the J gene TRBJ1-2, with D maybe TRBD1 (6 bases). Trimming took 2 bases from V and 2 from J, leaving 12 bases between them. The germline CDR1 and CDR2 sequences are SGHAT and FQDESV (reference sequence). The CDR3 has 15 residues. CDR3 region: CASSLNPGQNYGYTF. CDR3 DNA: TGTGCCAGCAGCTTAAACCCCGGACAGAACTATGGCTACACCTTC.

V and J are TRBV6-6 and TRBJ2-1; 12 bases are shared with TRBD2. J gave up 8 bases and V 5 bases, and 4 bases lay outside the gene matches. This CDR3 spans 14 amino acids. Germline CDR1 and CDR2: MNHNY and SVGAGI (reference sequence). The CDR3 protein is CASSKTSGGDEQFF. For the CDR3, the DNA is TGTGCCAGCAGTAAGACTAGCGGGGGTGATGAGCAGTTCTTC.

V and J are TRBV9 and TRBJ2-3; 8 bases are shared with TRBD2. V was pared by 4 bases and J by 1 base, with 11 bases of the junction left unmatched. The CDR3 runs 17 residues. Germline values: CDR1 SGDLS, CDR2 YYNGEE. The CDR3, as DNA: TGTGCCAGCAGCCCAAAGCCCCTCGGGGGGGGCACAGATACGCAGTATTTT. It translates to CASSPKPLGGGTDTQYF.

The chain employs TRBV18 and TRBJ1-1, with D possibly being TRBD1 (5 bases). The CDR3 is 13 amino acids. Germline-derived CDR1 and CDR2 are KGHSH and LQKENI. The V gene lost 6 bases and the J gene lost 2 bases, with 10 bases spanning the gap. CDR3 residues: CASSQDSNTEAFF. The CDR3 nucleotides are TGTGCCAGCTCCCAAGACAGCAACACTGAAGCTTTCTTT. Supplemented by reference TRBV18 and TRBJ1-1, the full variable domain reads NAGVMQNPRHLVRRRGQEARLRCSPMKGHSHVYWYRQLPEEGLKFMVYLQKENIIDESGMPKERFSAEFPKEGPSILRIQQVVRGDSAAYFCASSQDSNTEAFFGQGTRLTVV.

V usage is TRBV12-5 and J usage is TRBJ1-6, with a possible D match to TRBD1 (6 bases). From germline, CDR1 is LGHNT and CDR2 FRNRAP. This CDR3 spans 19 amino acids. Trimming took 0 bases from V and 7 from J, leaving 22 bases between them. The CDR3 coding sequence is TGTGCTAGTGGTTTGGTATCTACTGTCGGGACACCCCTAAATTCACCCCTCCACTTT. It specifies CASGLVSTVGTPLNSPLHF.

The chain carries TRBV7-2 and TRBJ1-4, with D possibly being TRBD1 (6 bases). Germline V gives CDR1 SGHTA, CDR2 FQGNSA. The CDR3 extends over 17 amino acids. Between the trimmed V and J ends, which lost 5 bases and 0 bases, there was a span of 16 bases. The CDR3 loop reads CASSPTWTAATNEKLFF. The CDR3 DNA reads as TGTGCCAGCAGCCCGACTTGGACAGCCGCAACTAATGAAAAACTGTTTTTT.

This clone showed up just once. The J gene is TRBJ2-5, the V gene TRBV5-8, with D perhaps TRBD1 (7 bases). The CDR3 runs to 15 residues. Trimming stripped 3 bases from V and 5 bases from J, with 17 bases between. Per germline, CDR1 SGHTS and CDR2 YDEGEE. The CDR3: CASSYTGVGGETQYF. Here the CDR3 DNA reads TGTGCCAGCAGCTACACAGGGGTGGGAGGTGAGACCCAGTACTTC.

The chain carries TRBV29-1 and TRBJ2-3; a possible D gene is TRBD2 (5 bases). The V gene lost 7 bases and the J gene lost 7 bases, with 12 bases spanning the gap. Per germline, CDR1 SQVTM and CDR2 ANQGSEA. The CDR3 runs to 11 residues. The CDR3 spells CSAEVGNTQYF. DNA for the CDR3: TGCAGCGCTGAGGTCGGGAATACGCAGTATTTT.

The genes are TRBV4-3 and TRBJ2-1, with TRBD2 as a possible D gene (6 bases). Trimming took off 0 bases at V and 4 bases at J, with 13 bases between the two ends. The CDR3 is 16 amino acids. Germline CDR1 LGHNA, CDR2 YSLEER. The DNA of the CDR3 is TGCGCCAGCAGCCAAGAGTTGGGCGGGGTTTACAATGAGCAGTTCTTC. Its protein is CASSQELGGVYNEQFF.

This clone is labeled medium-sized. The chain joins TRBV19 to TRBJ2-1; D is ambiguous. This CDR3 is 12 amino acids long. Trimming removed 3 bases from V and 8 bases from J, with 8 bases in between. Per germline, CDR1 LNHDA and CDR2 SQIVND (reference sequence). As DNA, the CDR3 is TGTGCCAGTAGTATGAGAGGAGATGAGCAGTTCTTC. Protein sequence: CASSMRGDEQFF.

This chain uses TRBV28 with TRBJ1-2; D is unclear. Per germline, CDR1 MDHEN and CDR2 SYDVKM. CDR3 length equals 14 residues. V gave up 6 bases and J gave up 1 base, with 12 bases separating them. The CDR3 here is CASSPPIDNYGYTF. The CDR3 coding sequence is TGTGCCAGCAGCCCCCCGATAGATAACTATGGCTACACCTTC.

This clone showed up just a few times. The chain joins TRBV10-2 to TRBJ1-2; D ambiguous. The V gene's germline CDR1 is WSHSY and CDR2 SAAADI. This CDR3 spans 13 amino acids. The V and J ends lost 0 bases and 3 bases respectively, with 5 bases between them. Written as DNA, the CDR3 is TGCGCCAGCAGTGAGTCCCAGGACTATGGCTACACCTTC. Its translation is CASSESQDYGYTF.

This clone is medium-sized within its sample. The V gene is TRBV10-3, the J gene TRBJ2-4, with 10 bases matching TRBD2. Germline V lookup: CDR1 ENHRY, CDR2 SYGVKD. CDR3 length equals 15 residues. With 5 bases clipped from V and 8 bases from J, the junction kept 9 bases outside the gene matches. DNA of the CDR3: TGTGCCATCAGTTTAGCGGGGGGCCTCCGGGACATTCAGTACTTC. It yields the protein CAISLAGGLRDIQYF.

This clone has only a few counts. V and J are TRBV9 and TRBJ1-1, with D maybe TRBD1 (5 bases). CDR1 SGDLS and CDR2 YYNGEE come from the germline V gene. V was trimmed by 2 bases and J by 0 bases, leaving 11 bases between them. This CDR3 region has 15 residues. The CDR3 here is CASSVTDSMNTEAFF. DNA of the CDR3: TGTGCCAGCAGCGTGACAGACTCCATGAACACTGAAGCTTTCTTT.

This clone is judged medium-sized. V usage is TRBV10-3 and J usage is TRBJ1-1; D not resolved. Germline-derived CDR1 and CDR2 are ENHRY and SYGVKD. CDR3 size: 13 residues. V was trimmed by 0 bases and J by 1 base, leaving 3 bases between them. CDR3 region: CAISESRNTEAFF. The CDR3 nucleotides read TGTGCCATCAGTGAGTCGAGGAACACTGAAGCTTTCTTT.

A few counts support this clone. V is TRBV6-5 and J is TRBJ2-3; 13 positions agree with TRBD2. Germline V gene sequence: CDR1 MNHEY, CDR2 SVGAGI. The length of the CDR3 is 14 residues. V trimming: 5 bases; J trimming: 4 bases; junction bases outside the gene matches: 0. In nucleotides, the CDR3 is TGTGCCAGCAGTGGACTAGCGGGGGCAGATACGCAGTATTTT. Translating gives CASSGLAGADTQYF.

V usage is TRBV6-1 and J usage is TRBJ2-7, with TRBD2 matching over 7 bases. Germline CDR1 reads MNHNS; CDR2 reads SASEGT. With 0 bases clipped from V and 2 bases from J, the junction kept 1 base outside the gene matches. CDR3 size: 14 residues. For the CDR3, the DNA is TGTGCCAGCAGTGAAGCGGGGGGGGCCTACGAGCAGTACTTC. Protein product: CASSEAGGAYEQYF.

A note on this clone: This sample includes further DNA sequences coding for the same CDR3. The chain combines TRBV13 with TRBJ2-2; 8 bases map to TRBD2. This CDR3 spans 19 amino acids. The ends lost 4 bases at V and 3 bases at J; junction bases unmatched: 16. The germline gives CDR1 PRHDT, CDR2 FYEKMQ (reference sequence). CDR3 residues: CASSSYPTGLAGDTGELFF. The CDR3 region has the DNA TGTGCCAGCAGCTCCTATCCGACAGGACTAGCAGGGGACACCGGGGAGCTGTTTTTT.

This rearrangement joins TRBV27 to TRBJ1-2; a weak D match, TRBD1 (6 bases). Germline CDR1 MNHEY, CDR2 SMNVEV (reference sequence). This CDR3 spans 16 amino acids. Trimming cost V 2 bases and J 4 bases, with 17 bases left between them. The CDR3 sequence: CASSLKGGGPTYGYTF. In nucleotides, the CDR3 is TGTGCCAGCAGTTTAAAAGGGGGGGGGCCTACCTATGGCTACACCTTC.